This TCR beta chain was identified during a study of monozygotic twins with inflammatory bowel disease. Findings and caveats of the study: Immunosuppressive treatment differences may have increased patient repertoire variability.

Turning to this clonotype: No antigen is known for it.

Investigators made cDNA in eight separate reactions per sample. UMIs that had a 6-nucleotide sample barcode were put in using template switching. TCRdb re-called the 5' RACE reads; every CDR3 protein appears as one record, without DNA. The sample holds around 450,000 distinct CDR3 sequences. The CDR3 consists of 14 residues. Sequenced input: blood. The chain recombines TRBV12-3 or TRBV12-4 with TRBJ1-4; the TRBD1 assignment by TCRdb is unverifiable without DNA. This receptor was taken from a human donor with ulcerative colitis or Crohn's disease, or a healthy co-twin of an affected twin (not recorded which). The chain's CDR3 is CASSFGTGVEKLFF.